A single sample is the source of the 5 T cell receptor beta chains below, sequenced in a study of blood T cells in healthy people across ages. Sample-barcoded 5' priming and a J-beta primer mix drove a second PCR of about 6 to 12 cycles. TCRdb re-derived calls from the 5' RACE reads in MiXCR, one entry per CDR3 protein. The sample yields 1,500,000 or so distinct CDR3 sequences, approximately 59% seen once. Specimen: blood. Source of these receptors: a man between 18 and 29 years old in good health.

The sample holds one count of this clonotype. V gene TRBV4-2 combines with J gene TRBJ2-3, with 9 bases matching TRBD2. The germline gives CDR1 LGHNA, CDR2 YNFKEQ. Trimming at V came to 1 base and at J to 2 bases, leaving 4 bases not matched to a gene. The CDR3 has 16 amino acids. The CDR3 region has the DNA TGTGCCAGCAGCCAAGCCGCGGGAGGGTTCACAGATACGCAGTATTTT. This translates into CASSQAAGGFTDTQYF.

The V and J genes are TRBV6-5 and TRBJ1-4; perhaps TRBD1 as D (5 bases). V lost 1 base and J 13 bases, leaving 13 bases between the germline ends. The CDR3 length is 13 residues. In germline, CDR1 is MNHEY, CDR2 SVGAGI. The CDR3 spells CASSYYSAGGLFF. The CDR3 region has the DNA TGTGCCAGCAGTTACTATAGCGCGGGGGGACTGTTTTTT.

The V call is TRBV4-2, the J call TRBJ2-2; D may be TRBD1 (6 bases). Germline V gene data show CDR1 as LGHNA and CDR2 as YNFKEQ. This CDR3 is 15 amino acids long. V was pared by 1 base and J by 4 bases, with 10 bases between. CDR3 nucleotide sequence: TGTGCCAGCAGCCAAGCAGGGGTGGTCACCGGGGAGCTGTTTTTT. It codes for CASSQAGVVTGELFF.

Here the CDR3 reads CASSKENRGTSGSYEQYF. The CDR3 DNA reads TGTGCCAGCAGCAAAGAGAACAGGGGGACCAGCGGGAGTTACGAGCAGTACTTC. The chain links TRBV21-1 to TRBJ2-7; no DNA check was done on the table's D call, TRBD2. TRBV21-1 is a pseudogene. The CDR3 extends over 18 amino acids.

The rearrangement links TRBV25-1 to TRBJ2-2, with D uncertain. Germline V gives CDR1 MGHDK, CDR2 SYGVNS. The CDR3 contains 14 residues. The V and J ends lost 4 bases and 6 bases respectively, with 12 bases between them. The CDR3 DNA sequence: TGTGCCAGCAGTGGTTCAGGAAAGGCCGGGGAGCTGTTTTTT. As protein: CASSGSGKAGELFF.